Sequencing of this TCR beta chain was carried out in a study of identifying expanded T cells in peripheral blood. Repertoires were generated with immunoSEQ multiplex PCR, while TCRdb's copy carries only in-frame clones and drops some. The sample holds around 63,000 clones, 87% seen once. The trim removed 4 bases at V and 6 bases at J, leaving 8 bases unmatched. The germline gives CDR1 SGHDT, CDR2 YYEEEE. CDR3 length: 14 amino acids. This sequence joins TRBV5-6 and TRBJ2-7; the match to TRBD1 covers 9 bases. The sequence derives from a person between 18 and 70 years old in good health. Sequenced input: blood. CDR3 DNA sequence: TGTGCCAGCAGCCATCCCGACAGGGGGGCCGAGCAGTACTTC. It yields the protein CASSHPDRGAEQYF.